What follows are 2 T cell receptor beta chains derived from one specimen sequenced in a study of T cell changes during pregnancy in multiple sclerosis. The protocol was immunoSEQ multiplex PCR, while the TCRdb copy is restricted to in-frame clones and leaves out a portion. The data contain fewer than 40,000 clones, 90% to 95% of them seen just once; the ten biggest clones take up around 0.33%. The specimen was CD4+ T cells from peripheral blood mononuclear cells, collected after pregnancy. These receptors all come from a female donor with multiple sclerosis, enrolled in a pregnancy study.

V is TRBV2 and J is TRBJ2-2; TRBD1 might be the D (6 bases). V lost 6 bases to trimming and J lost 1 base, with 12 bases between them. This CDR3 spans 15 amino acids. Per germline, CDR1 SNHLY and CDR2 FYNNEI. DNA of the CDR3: TGTGCCAGCAGCGACTTGGGACAGAACACCGGGGAGCTGTTTTTT. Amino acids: CASSDLGQNTGELFF.

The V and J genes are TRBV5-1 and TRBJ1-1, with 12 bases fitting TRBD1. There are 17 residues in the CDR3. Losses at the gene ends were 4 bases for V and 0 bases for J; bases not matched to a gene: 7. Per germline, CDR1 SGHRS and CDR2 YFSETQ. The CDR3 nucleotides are TGCGCCAGCAGCAGCCGGGACAGGGGGCCGATGAACACTGAAGCTTTCTTT. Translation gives CASSSRDRGPMNTEAFF.